Sequencing of this T cell receptor beta chain was carried out in a study of vaccination effects on CD4 cells after COVID-19. At the level of the study: Expansion with viral peptide pools was applied to antigen-specific CD4+ T cells by the ViraFEST assay prior to sequencing. Cultivation was performed at about 1.8 million PBMC per well with around 9.3 IU/ml IL-2 and around 10 ug/ml peptides added.

V lost 4 bases and J lost 10; bases outside the gene matches: 8. The CDR3 is 15 amino acids. Germline V gene sequence: CDR1 KGHSH, CDR2 LQKENI. Repertoires were generated with immunoSEQ multiplex PCR, while TCRdb's copy carries only in-frame clones and drops some. Among some 60,000 clones, approximately 80% were seen once, and the ten largest hold more than 3.5%. With approximately 10 days of culture completed, CD4+ T cells were isolated. Participants were vaccinated with two doses of either the BNT162b2 or mRNA-1273 vaccine. Each vaccine recipient was nucleocapsid antibody negative and had no prior SARS-CoV-2 infection. This clone was counted between two and nine times. Antigen specificity is unknown.

The rearrangement links TRBV18 to TRBJ1-6, with TRBD1 matching over 9 bases. Sequencing used CD4+ T cells from PBMCs cultured without peptide, obtained after COVID-19 vaccination. The clonotype originates from a human donor who received a COVID-19 vaccine. This chain's CDR3 is CASSRAGTGSSPLHF. CDR3 sequence (DNA): TGTGCCAGCTCACGTGCCGGGACAGGGTCCTCACCCCTCCACTTT.